Below are 3 T cell receptor beta chains sequenced from a single sample in a study of Tregs in tolerant kidney transplant recipients. The assay was immunoSEQ multiplex PCR, and TCRdb's table has in-frame clones only and misses some. The data show about 69,000 clones, roughly 89% seen once. This sample comprised CD4+ T cells from blood, obtained before the transplant. These receptor sequences come from a human donor who received a combined kidney and bone marrow transplant.

V and J are TRBV29-1 and TRBJ2-4; D unresolved. Deletions cut 2 bases from V and 2 bases from J, with 7 bases between. The CDR3 consists of 13 residues. CDR1 SQVTM and CDR2 ANQGSEA come from the germline V gene. The DNA of the CDR3 is TGCAGCGTTGAACTAGTAACCAAAAACATTCAGTACTTC. Encoded protein: CSVELVTKNIQYF.

The V gene is TRBV2, the J gene TRBJ2-5; 7 bases are a match to TRBD2. With 2 bases clipped from V and 5 bases from J, the junction kept 8 bases outside the gene matches. The CDR3 sequence is 15 residues long. Germline V lookup: CDR1 SNHLY, CDR2 FYNNEI. CDR3 bases: TGTGCCAGCAGTGAACAGGGAGGGGCCCGGGAGACCCAGTACTTC. Its translation is CASSEQGGARETQYF.

This clone occurred once. The chain recombines TRBV5-6 with TRBJ2-7; D is perhaps TRBD2 (6 bases). This CDR3 has 15 residues. Germline-derived CDR1 and CDR2 are SGHDT and YYEEEE. The V end lost 1 base, the J end lost 4 bases, and 15 bases lay between the germline ends. Written as DNA, the CDR3 is TGTGCCAGCAGCTTGAACCCCTCGACTAGATACGAGCAGTACTTC. Translated, it gives CASSLNPSTRYEQYF.